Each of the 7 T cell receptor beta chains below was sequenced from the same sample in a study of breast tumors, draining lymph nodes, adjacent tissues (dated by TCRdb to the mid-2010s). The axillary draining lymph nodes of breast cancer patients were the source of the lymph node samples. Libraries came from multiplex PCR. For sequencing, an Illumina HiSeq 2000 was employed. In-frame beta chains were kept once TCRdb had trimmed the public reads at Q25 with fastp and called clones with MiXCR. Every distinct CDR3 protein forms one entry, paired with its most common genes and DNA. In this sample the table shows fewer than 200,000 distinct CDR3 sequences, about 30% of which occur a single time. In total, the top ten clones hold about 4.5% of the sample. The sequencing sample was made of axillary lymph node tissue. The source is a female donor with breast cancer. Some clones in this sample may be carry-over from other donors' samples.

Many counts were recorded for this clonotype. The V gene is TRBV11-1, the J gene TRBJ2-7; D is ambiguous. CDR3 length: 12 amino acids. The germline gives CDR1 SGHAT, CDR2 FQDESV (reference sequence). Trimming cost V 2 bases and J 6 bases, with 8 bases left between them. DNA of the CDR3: TGTGCCAGCAGCTTACCAGGTGGCGAGCAGTACTTC. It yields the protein CASSLPGGEQYF.

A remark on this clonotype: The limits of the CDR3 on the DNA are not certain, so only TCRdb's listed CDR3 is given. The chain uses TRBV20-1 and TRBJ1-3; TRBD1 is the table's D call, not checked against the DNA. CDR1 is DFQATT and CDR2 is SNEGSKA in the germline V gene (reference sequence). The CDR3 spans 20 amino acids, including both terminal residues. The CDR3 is CSASSQGAYEQYFGPGTIYF.

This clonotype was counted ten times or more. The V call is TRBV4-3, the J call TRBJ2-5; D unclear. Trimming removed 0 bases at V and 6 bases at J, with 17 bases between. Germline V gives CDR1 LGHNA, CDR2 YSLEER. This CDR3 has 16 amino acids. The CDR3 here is CASSQDPDHRSKTQYF. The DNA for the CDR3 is TGCGCCAGCAGCCAAGATCCCGACCACAGAAGCAAGACCCAGTACTTC.

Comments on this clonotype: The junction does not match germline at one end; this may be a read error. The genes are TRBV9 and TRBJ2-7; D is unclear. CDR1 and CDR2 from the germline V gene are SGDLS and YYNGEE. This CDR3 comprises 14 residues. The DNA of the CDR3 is TGTGCCAGCAGCATCGACACTTACGCCTACGAGCAGTCCTTC. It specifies CASSIDTYAYEQSF.

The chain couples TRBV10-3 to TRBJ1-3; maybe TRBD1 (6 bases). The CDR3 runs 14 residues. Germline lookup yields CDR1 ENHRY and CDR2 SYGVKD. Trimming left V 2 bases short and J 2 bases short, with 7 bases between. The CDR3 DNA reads TGTGCCATCAGTGAGACAGGGACTGGAAACACCATATATTTT. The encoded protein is CAISETGTGNTIYF.

CDR3 region: CASFLAPGRWDQPQHF. The DNA of the CDR3 is TGTGCCAGCTTTTTAGCCCCGGGACGGTGGGATCAGCCCCAGCATTTT. The chain employs TRBV6-1 and TRBJ1-5, with a tentative D call TRBD1 (5 bases). Looked up from germline, CDR1 is MNHNS and CDR2 is SASEGT. Trimming took off 8 bases at V and 5 bases at J, with 22 bases between the two ends. The CDR3 is made up of 16 amino acids.

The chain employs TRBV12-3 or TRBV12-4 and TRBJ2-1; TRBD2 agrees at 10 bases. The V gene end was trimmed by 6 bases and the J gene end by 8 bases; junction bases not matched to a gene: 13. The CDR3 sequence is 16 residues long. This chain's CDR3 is CASSLTGLSGGDEQFF. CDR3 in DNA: TGTGCCAGCAGCTTAACCGGGCTCAGCGGGGGGGATGAGCAGTTCTTC.